Presented here are 5 T cell receptor beta chains from one specimen sequenced in a study of T cell repertoires in cytomegalovirus infection. Via MiXCR, TCRdb re-called the reads, giving one row per CDR3 protein. The sample lists about 400,000 distinct CDR3 sequences, roughly 20% occurring once. Sequenced: PBMCs. These receptor sequences come from a human donor in good health (CMV status not recorded). Some clones in this sample may be carry-over from other donors' samples.

The chain uses TRBV19 and TRBJ2-1; D unclear. V shed 6 bases and J shed 6 bases, with 21 bases lying between them. Germline CDR1 is LNHDA and CDR2 is SQIVND (reference sequence). The length of the CDR3 is 16 residues. The CDR3 coding sequence is TGTGCCAGTAGCGCCCTCTCCTCGGACCCTACCAATGAGCAGTTCTTC. This translates into CASSALSSDPTNEQFF.

This clonotype was detected only a few times. The chain carries TRBV6-2 or TRBV6-3 and TRBJ2-3; D unresolved. This CDR3 is 15 amino acids long. Trimming stripped 2 bases from V and 0 bases from J, with 9 bases between. Germline V lookup: CDR1 MNHEY, CDR2 SVGEGT. The CDR3 DNA is TGTGCCAGCAGTTACGACATGGGGAGCACAGATACGCAGTATTTT. It encodes CASSYDMGSTDTQYF.

This chain joins TRBV6-2 or TRBV6-3 and TRBJ2-3; tentative D call: TRBD1 (6 bases). Trimming took 3 bases from V and 0 from J, leaving 13 bases between them. This CDR3 is 16 amino acids long. CDR1 MNHEY and CDR2 SVGEGT come from the germline V gene. The CDR3, as DNA: TGTGCCAGCAGTTATTGGGCAGGGGAGAGCACAGATACGCAGTATTTT. Its protein product is CASSYWAGESTDTQYF.

This clonotype was detected ten times or more. The V and J genes are TRBV6-1 and TRBJ2-7; D perhaps matches TRBD2 (5 bases). CDR1 and CDR2 (germline): MNHNS, SASEGT. CDR3 size: 12 residues. The V end was cut by 4 bases, the J end by 3 bases, with 7 bases between. CDR3 residues: CASSVEGYEQYF. CDR3 in DNA: TGTGCCAGCAGTGTCGAGGGCTACGAGCAGTACTTC.

This clonotype has ten or more counts. J is TRBJ2-3 and V is TRBV7-9, with 11 bases identical to TRBD2. This CDR3 comprises 15 residues. V lost 4 bases and J lost 4; bases outside the gene matches: 4. CDR1 SEHNR and CDR2 FQNEAQ come from the germline V gene (reference sequence). CDR3: CASSSIAGGADTQYF. Here the CDR3 DNA reads TGTGCCAGCAGCTCGATAGCGGGAGGGGCAGATACGCAGTATTTT.